Listed below are T cell receptor beta chains from one sample, sequenced in a study of blood T cell repertoires in COVID-19. Using immunoSEQ multiplex PCR, the repertoire was profiled, and TCRdb retains in-frame clones only, with some absent. The table lists about 35,000 clones, 81% of them singletons, with about 45% in the top ten. The specimen was peripheral blood. The receptors come from a human donor in a cohort sampled during active or convalescent COVID-19. The donor label of this sample is uncertain. Both conserved end residues are part of each CDR3. A D gene is named only where the DNA matches it firmly. Only some rows state a clone size, as once, few, many or a class for expanded clones.

j_call d_call clone_size v_call cdr3_nt cdr3_aa
TRBJ2-7 TRBD2 - TRBV5-6 TGTGCCAGCAGCTTGGGGGGACTAGCGGCCCCCCGCGAGCAGTACTTC CASSLGGLAAPREQYF
TRBJ1-6 - - TRBV9 TGTGCCAGCAGCCCACACCGGGATCCGGCCAATAATTCACCCCTCCACTTT CASSPHRDPANNSPLHF
TRBJ2-1 - - TRBV12-3/TRBV12-4 TGTGCCAGCAGTTTTGGCGGCGGTGAGCAGTTCTTC CASSFGGGEQFF
TRBJ2-5 TRBD2 once TRBV9 TGTGCCAGCAGCGTAGTAGGCAGGCGGGGGGAGACCCAGTACTTC CASSVVGRRGETQYF
TRBJ2-1 - - TRBV2 TGTGCCAGCAGCGGACCCCCCGGGATTAACAATGAGCAGTTCTTC CASSGPPGINNEQFF
TRBJ2-7 TRBD1 - TRBV6-5 TGTGCCAGCAGTTACGGGGGGACAGGGGTCTCCTACGAGCAGTACTTC CASSYGGTGVSYEQYF
TRBJ1-1 - - TRBV6-5 TGTGCCAGCAGGCCAAGAGGCCAAACTGAAGCTTTCTTT CASRPRGQTEAFF
TRBJ2-7 TRBD2 many TRBV4-3 TGCGCCAGCAGCCAAGAGTGGGATAGCGGGACCTACGAGCAGTACTTC CASSQEWDSGTYEQYF
TRBJ2-7 - - TRBV2 TGTGCCAGCAGTGATAACTACGAGCAGTACTTC CASSDNYEQYF
TRBJ1-3 - once TRBV29-1 TGCAGCGCAGCGGTCAGTAGCTCTGGAAACACCATATATTTT CSAAVSSSGNTIYF
TRBJ2-3 TRBD1 - TRBV11-2 TGTGCCAGCAGCGCAGGACAGGCCAGAGATACGCAGTATTTT CASSAGQARDTQYF
TRBJ2-5 TRBD2 - TRBV27 TGTGCCAGCAGCGCCAGACTAGCGGGAGGGCCAAGGATGGGAGATGGGACCCAGTACTTC CASSARLAGGPRMGDGTQYF
TRBJ2-6 - - TRBV30 TGTGCCTGGAGTTATTTCTCTGGGGCCAACGTCCTGACTTTC CAWSYFSGANVLTF
TRBJ2-7 TRBD2 many TRBV7-2 TGTGCCAGCAGCTTAGGGGGGGCTAGCGGGCCCTACGAGCAGTACTTC CASSLGGASGPYEQYF
TRBJ2-7 TRBD1 - TRBV6-5 TGTGCCTGCGGGCGGACAGGGGCAGGCGAGCAGTACTTC CACGRTGAGEQYF
TRBJ2-2 - - TRBV6-5 TGTGCCAGCAGTTACGACAGGAACACCGGGGAGCTGTTTTTT CASSYDRNTGELFF
TRBJ2-3 - - TRBV2 TGTGCCAGCAGTGAAGACTACCCAGATACGCAGTATTTT CASSEDYPDTQYF
TRBJ1-3 - - TRBV9 TGTGCCAGCAGCGTAGCAGTAAGAACAGGAGGAAACACCATATATTTT CASSVAVRTGGNTIYF
TRBJ1-6 - - TRBV19 TGTGCCAGTAGTATAGATCCAGGGAACTATTCACCCCTCCACTTT CASSIDPGNYSPLHF
TRBJ1-5 - - TRBV2 TGTGCCAGCAGTGTTGGGAGGGGACGGATCAATCAGCCCCAGCATTTT CASSVGRGRINQPQHF
TRBJ2-2 - once TRBV25-1 TGTGCCAGGCGTCACCTAACCGGGGAGCTGTTTTTT CARRHLTGELFF
TRBJ1-1 - - TRBV7-2 TGTGCCAGCAGCCTAACAAGGGAGACTGAAGCTTTCTTT CASSLTRETEAFF
TRBJ2-4 TRBD1 - TRBV4-1 TGCGCCAGCAGCCAAGGGGGACAGGGATACATTCAGTACTTC CASSQGGQGYIQYF
TRBJ2-1 TRBD2 - TRBV11-1 TGTGCCAGCAGCTCTCATAGGACTAGTGCCTACAATGAGCAGTTCTTC CASSSHRTSAYNEQFF
TRBJ2-7 TRBD1 - TRBV6-5 TGTGCCAGCAGTTACGGGACAGGGAACTACGAGCAGTACTTC CASSYGTGNYEQYF
TRBJ1-4 - - TRBV2 TGTGCCAGCAGTCCAGGGTCAACTAATGAAAAACTGTTTTTT CASSPGSTNEKLFF
TRBJ1-1 - - TRBV19 TGTGCCAGTAGTCCGCGAGACAGACACACTGAAGCTTTCTTT CASSPRDRHTEAFF
TRBJ1-1 - - TRBV10-3 TGTGCCATCAGTGAGTCCCCAGATACCACTGAAGCTTTCTTT CAISESPDTTEAFF
TRBJ2-2 TRBD2 - TRBV2 TGTGCCAGCAGTAAGACTAGCGGGAGGACAAACACCGGGGAGCTGTTTTTT CASSKTSGRTNTGELFF
TRBJ2-1 TRBD2 - TRBV7-9 TGTGCCAGCAGCTTACCTCGGACTAGCGGGGCTTACAATGAGCAGTTCTTC CASSLPRTSGAYNEQFF
TRBJ2-7 TRBD2 - TRBV6-5 TGTGCCAGCAGACGAGCGGGAGGGAGCTACGAGCAGTACTTC CASRRAGGSYEQYF
TRBJ1-2 - - TRBV7-2 TGTGCCAGCAGCTTTATCGGGGGCGGGGGCTATGGCTACACCTTC CASSFIGGGGYGYTF
TRBJ2-7 TRBD2 - TRBV20-1 TGCAGTGCTCCACTAGCGGGAATGGGGAACTTC CSAPLAGMGNF
TRBJ2-3 TRBD1 - TRBV14 TGTGCCAGCAGCCTCGAAAGGACAGGATCATGGGATACGCAGTATTTT CASSLERTGSWDTQYF
TRBJ2-7 - - TRBV7-3 TGTGCCAGCAGCTTAACGGGCGCAGACGAGCAGTACTTC CASSLTGADEQYF
TRBJ1-1 - few TRBV5-4 TGTGCCAGCAGCTTGGGGTTTGGTAGGGAGCGGGGCCAAGAATCGGAAGCTTTCTTT CASSLGFGRERGQESEAFF
TRBJ2-7 - - TRBV6-1 TGTGCCAGCAGTGAAGCGGGGCTTTCCTACGAGCAGTACTTC CASSEAGLSYEQYF
TRBJ1-2 TRBD1 - TRBV9 TGTGCCAGCGGGACAGGGAGAGTCTATGGCTACACCTTC CASGTGRVYGYTF
TRBJ2-1 - - TRBV24-1 TGTGCCACCAGTGGTTGGACTCCAAATGAGCAGTTCTTC CATSGWTPNEQFF
TRBJ2-7 TRBD1 - TRBV6-5 TGTGCCAGCAGAGAGAGGTGGACAGGGCCCTACGAGCAGTACTTC CASRERWTGPYEQYF
TRBJ2-1 - - TRBV6-5 TGTGCCAGCAGCCACAACAATGAGCAGTTCTTC CASSHNNEQFF
TRBJ2-5 - - TRBV6-5 TGTGCCAGCAGACCCCGGGGAGGTATTCAGACCCAGTACTTC CASRPRGGIQTQYF
TRBJ1-4 TRBD1 - TRBV19 TGTGCCAGTAGTACCCAGGGGGCAACTAATGAAAAACTGTTTTTT CASSTQGATNEKLFF
TRBJ2-5 TRBD2 - TRBV11-3 TGTGCCAGCAGCATCGGACTAGCGGGGGGGCGGGAGACCCAGTACTTC CASSIGLAGGRETQYF
TRBJ2-1 - - TRBV5-1 TGCGCCAGCAGCTTGGTAGGACAGCGTAACAATGAGCAGTTCTTC CASSLVGQRNNEQFF
TRBJ2-1 - - TRBV19 TGTGCCAGTAGTCAAGGGGACTCCTACAATGAGCAGTTCTTC CASSQGDSYNEQFF
TRBJ1-2 - once TRBV5-1 TGCGCCAGCAGCTTGGAGGGAGCTAACTATGGCTACACCTTC CASSLEGANYGYTF
TRBJ2-6 - - TRBV11-1 TGTGCCAGCAGCCTCAACAGTGCTGGGGCCAACGTCCTGACTTTC CASSLNSAGANVLTF
TRBJ2-3 TRBD1 - TRBV5-8 TGTGCCAGCAGCCGGACCGGGACAGGGACAGATACGCAGTATTTT CASSRTGTGTDTQYF
TRBJ2-5 - - TRBV4-1 TGCGCCAGCAGCCAAGATCAGAACAAAGAGACCCAGTACTTC CASSQDQNKETQYF
TRBJ2-2 TRBD2 - TRBV2 TGTGCCAGCAGTGACTTAGGACTAGCGGGAGGGCCCACCGGGGAGCTGTTTTTT CASSDLGLAGGPTGELFF
TRBJ1-2 - - TRBV7-2 TGTGCCAGCAGCCCGCCGGTGGGGGACAATTATGGCTACACCTTC CASSPPVGDNYGYTF
TRBJ1-3 - once TRBV5-1 TGCGCCAGCAGCAATCAGGGTTCCGGAAACACCATATATTTT CASSNQGSGNTIYF
TRBJ2-3 TRBD2 - TRBV5-1 TGCGCCAGCAGCCTACGGGGACTAGCGGGACGCACAGATACGCAGTATTTT CASSLRGLAGRTDTQYF
TRBJ2-2 TRBD2 - TRBV27 TGTGCCAGCAGCCCCCTAGCGGTGACAAACACCGGGGAGCTGTTTTTT CASSPLAVTNTGELFF
TRBJ2-5 TRBD2 - TRBV10-3 TGTGCCATGGGGACTAGCAACCAAGAGACCCAGTACTTC CAMGTSNQETQYF
TRBJ2-7 TRBD1 - TRBV6-2/TRBV6-3 TGTGCCAGCAGCCGAGACAGGGGGAAATACGAGCAGTACTTC CASSRDRGKYEQYF
TRBJ2-1 TRBD2 - TRBV6-6 TGTGCCAGCACTTCACTAGCGGGAGGGCACAATGAGCAGTTCTTC CASTSLAGGHNEQFF
TRBJ2-5 - once TRBV6-2/TRBV6-3 TGTGCCAGCAGTCTAGGAGCGGTGGGAGAGACCCAGTACTTC CASSLGAVGETQYF
TRBJ2-1 TRBD1 - TRBV11-3 TGTGCCAGCAGCTCCCGAGGGGGACAGGGGCACAATGAGCAGTTCTTC CASSSRGGQGHNEQFF